This TCR beta chain was captured in a study of identical twins. TCRdb used MiXCR to reprocess the 5' RACE reads, holding one entry per CDR3 protein. The data contain about 210,000 distinct CDR3 sequences, around 10% of them singletons. CDR3 size: 15 residues. The V gene lost 5 bases and the J gene lost 3 bases, with 16 bases spanning the gap. CDR1 is SGHRS and CDR2 is YFSETQ in the germline V gene. V is TRBV5-1 and J is TRBJ2-3; D perhaps matches TRBD2 (6 bases). The origin of this receptor is a young woman in good health. Sequencing input: memory (CD45RO+) T cells sorted from blood. The CDR3 DNA reads as TGCGCCAGCAGTAAATCCCCCGGGAGAACAGATACGCAGTATTTT. This sequence encodes CASSKSPGRTDTQYF.